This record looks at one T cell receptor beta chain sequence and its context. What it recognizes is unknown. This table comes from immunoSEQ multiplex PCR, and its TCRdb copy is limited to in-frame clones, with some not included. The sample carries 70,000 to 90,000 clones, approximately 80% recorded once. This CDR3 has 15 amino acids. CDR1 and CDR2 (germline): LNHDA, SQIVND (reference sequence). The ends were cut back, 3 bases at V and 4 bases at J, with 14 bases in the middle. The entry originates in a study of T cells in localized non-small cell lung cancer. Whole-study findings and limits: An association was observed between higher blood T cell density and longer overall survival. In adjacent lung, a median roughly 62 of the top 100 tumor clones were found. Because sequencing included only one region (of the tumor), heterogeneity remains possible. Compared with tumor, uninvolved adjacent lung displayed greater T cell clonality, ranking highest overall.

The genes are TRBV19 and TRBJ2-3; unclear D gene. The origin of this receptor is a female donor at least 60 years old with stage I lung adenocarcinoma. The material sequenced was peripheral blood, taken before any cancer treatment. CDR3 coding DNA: TGTGCCAGTAGTATGATCGCCGGTCCTGCAGATACGCAGTATTTT. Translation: CASSMIAGPADTQYF.